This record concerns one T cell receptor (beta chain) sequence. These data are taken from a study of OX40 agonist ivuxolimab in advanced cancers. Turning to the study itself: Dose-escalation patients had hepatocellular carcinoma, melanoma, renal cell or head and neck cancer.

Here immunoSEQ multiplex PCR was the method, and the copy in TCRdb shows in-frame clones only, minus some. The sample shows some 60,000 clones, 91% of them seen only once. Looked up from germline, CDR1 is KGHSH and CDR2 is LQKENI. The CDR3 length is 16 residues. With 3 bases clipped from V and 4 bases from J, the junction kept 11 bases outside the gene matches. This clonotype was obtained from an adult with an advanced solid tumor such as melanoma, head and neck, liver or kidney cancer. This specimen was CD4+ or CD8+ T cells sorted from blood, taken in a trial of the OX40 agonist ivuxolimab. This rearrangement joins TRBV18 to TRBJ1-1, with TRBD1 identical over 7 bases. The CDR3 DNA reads TGTGCCAGCTCACCCGCCGGACAGGAGGTGCTCACTGAAGCTTTCTTT. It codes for CASSPAGQEVLTEAFF.